A single sample gave rise to the 4 T cell receptor beta chains below, sequenced in a study of cytotoxic CD8 clonotypes in ibrutinib-treated CLL. Assay: immunoSEQ multiplex PCR; the TCRdb copy retains only in-frame clones and omits some. Of some 200,000 clones in the sample, 79% were seen once. The source was PBMCs, collected after 12 months of ibrutinib treatment. Receptors were obtained from a human donor with chronic lymphocytic leukemia.

The chain carries TRBV6-5 and TRBJ1-4, with 7 bases identical to TRBD1. CDR1 and CDR2 (germline): MNHEY, SVGAGI. J was trimmed by 10 bases and V by 2 bases; bases with no gene match: 4. The CDR3 is made up of 13 amino acids. The CDR3 bases are TGTGCCAGCAGTTACACGACAGGGACAAAACTGTTTTTT. Its protein is CASSYTTGTKLFF.

The chain uses TRBV25-1 and TRBJ1-2; TRBD1 is a possible D gene (5 bases). V was shortened by 5 bases and J by 5 bases, with 15 bases between the two germline ends. The CDR3 runs 14 residues. Germline V gene lookup returns CDR1 MGHDK and CDR2 SYGVNS. The CDR3, as DNA: TGTGCCAGCAGTTCACTCCGCGGGGGTTATGGCTACACCTTC. Its translation: CASSSLRGGYGYTF.

V gene TRBV12-5 combines with J gene TRBJ2-1, with 8 bases lining up with TRBD2. The length of the CDR3 is 16 residues. The germline gives CDR1 LGHNT, CDR2 FRNRAP. V shed 3 bases and J 4 bases; nucleotides not matched to a gene: 8. This CDR3 is CASGFVLGRDYNEQFF. The CDR3 region has the DNA TGTGCTAGTGGTTTTGTGCTCGGGAGGGATTACAATGAGCAGTTCTTC.

The chain links TRBV5-1 to TRBJ2-3, with a weak D call TRBD2 (5 bases). V lost 2 bases and J lost 1, with 8 bases in between. Germline lookup yields CDR1 SGHRS and CDR2 YFSETQ. The CDR3 length is 14 residues. This CDR3 reads CASSFGERTDTQYF. DNA of the CDR3: TGCGCCAGCAGCTTTGGGGAGCGCACAGATACGCAGTATTTT.